The 32 T cell receptor beta chains given below trace back to one sample, sequenced in a study of blood T cell repertoires in COVID-19. Data came from immunoSEQ multiplex PCR; TCRdb stores just in-frame clones and leaves some out. The table has more than 85,000 clones, around 87% seen once. The sequenced material came from peripheral blood. These receptors were obtained from a man between 45 and 60 years old with active or convalescent COVID-19.

The J gene is TRBJ2-6, the V gene TRBV28; D gene ambiguous. The V and J ends lost 8 bases and 4 bases respectively, with 12 bases between them. The germline V gene encodes CDR1 MDHEN and CDR2 SYDVKM. CDR3 length equals 14 residues. The CDR3: CASELSSGANVLTF. The CDR3 nucleotides are TGTGCCAGCGAACTAAGCTCCGGGGCCAACGTCCTGACTTTC.

V usage is TRBV21-1 and J usage is TRBJ2-7; the D call of TRBD2 is as the table states it, not checked on the DNA. TRBV21-1 is deemed a pseudogene. CDR3 length: 13 amino acids. The CDR3 DNA reads TGTGCCAGCAGCAAAGGCCCCCGGGACGAGCAGTACGTC. Encoded protein: CASSKGPRDEQYV.

This chain uses TRBV6-5 with TRBJ2-6, with 7 positions matching TRBD2. This CDR3 is 15 amino acids long. Germline V gene sequence: CDR1 MNHEY, CDR2 SVGAGI. Trimming took 6 bases from V and 4 from J; bases not matched to a gene: 6. This chain's CDR3 is CASSTGGTGANVLTF. The CDR3 DNA reads TGTGCCAGCAGCACCGGGGGGACCGGGGCCAACGTCCTGACTTTC.

This clone was counted once. V is TRBV5-1 and J is TRBJ1-3; possibly TRBD1 for D (5 bases). This CDR3 has 15 amino acids. From germline, CDR1 is SGHRS and CDR2 YFSETQ. V dropped 0 bases and J dropped 0 bases, with 7 bases sitting between them. CDR3 in DNA: TGCGCCAGCAGCTTGGGCGACAGCTCTGGAAACACCATATATTTT. Translation gives CASSLGDSSGNTIYF.

This sequence joins TRBV19 and TRBJ2-5; weak D call: TRBD1 (6 bases). The V gene lost 7 bases and the J gene lost 4 bases, with 13 bases spanning the gap. The germline gives CDR1 LNHDA, CDR2 SQIVND (reference sequence). The CDR3 consists of 13 residues. The CDR3 bases are TGTGCCAGTAATACAGGGTTAGGAGAGACCCAGTACTTC. Translating gives CASNTGLGETQYF.

CDR3 in amino acids: CASIIGAGASEAFF. The CDR3 region has the DNA TGTGCCAGCATCATAGGGGCAGGGGCGTCTGAAGCTTTCTTT. This chain links TRBV6-5 with TRBJ1-1; D might be TRBD1 (6 bases). CDR3 length: 14 residues. V lost 7 bases, J lost 6 bases, and 18 bases lay in between. Germline-derived CDR1 and CDR2 are MNHEY and SVGAGI.

This clone was detected a few times. This CDR3 is also generated by other DNA sequences in the sample. V is TRBV19 and J is TRBJ1-4; 7 positions match TRBD1. The germline CDR1 and CDR2 sequences are LNHDA and SQIVND (reference sequence). The CDR3 runs 15 residues. The ends lost 6 bases at V and 0 bases at J; junction bases unmatched: 4. The DNA for the CDR3 is TGTGCCAGTAGCGGGACAGCCGCAACTAATGAAAAACTGTTTTTT. It translates to CASSGTAATNEKLFF.

The gene calls are TRBV19 and TRBJ1-5; D unresolved. Trimming removed 10 bases from V and 3 bases from J, with 13 bases in between. Germline CDR1 LNHDA, CDR2 SQIVND (reference sequence). The CDR3 runs 13 residues. Here the CDR3 reads CATEGRTNQPQHF. DNA of the CDR3: TGTGCCACCGAGGGCAGGACCAATCAGCCCCAGCATTTT.

This clone was observed once. V and J are TRBV13 and TRBJ2-7; 9 bases are a match to TRBD2. From germline, CDR1 is PRHDT and CDR2 FYEKMQ (reference sequence). This CDR3 has 18 residues. V was pared by 0 bases and J by 5 bases, with 14 bases of the junction left unmatched. The CDR3 here is CASSLGLIGGGAYDEQYF. CDR3 nucleotide sequence: TGTGCCAGCAGCTTAGGCCTGATTGGCGGGGGGGCCTACGACGAGCAGTACTTC.

The chain carries TRBV2 and TRBJ1-6; D not certain. Germline V lookup: CDR1 SNHLY, CDR2 FYNNEI. The CDR3 contains 14 residues. V lost 3 bases to trimming and J lost 4 bases, with 7 bases between them. The CDR3 loop is CASSDISYNSPLHF. CDR3 DNA: TGTGCCAGCAGTGACATTAGTTATAATTCACCCCTCCACTTT.

CDR3 in amino acids: CASKGEGPNTEAFF. CDR3 sequence (DNA): TGTGCCAGCAAGGGGGAGGGGCCGAACACTGAAGCTTTCTTT. The rearrangement links TRBV6-5 to TRBJ1-1; perhaps TRBD1 as D (6 bases). The CDR3 runs to 14 residues. The germline V and J ends were trimmed by 7 bases and 1 base, with 13 bases remaining between them. The germline V gene encodes CDR1 MNHEY and CDR2 SVGAGI.

The V gene is TRBV6-5, the J gene TRBJ1-5; TRBD1 aligns across 7 bases. Germline lookup yields CDR1 MNHEY and CDR2 SVGAGI. The J segment lost 2 bases and the V segment lost 6 bases, leaving 7 bases of the junction unmatched. The CDR3 runs 15 residues. DNA for the CDR3: TGTGCCAGCAGCCGCACAGGGGAGGGCAATCAGCCCCAGCATTTT. The encoded protein is CASSRTGEGNQPQHF.

The chain couples TRBV2 to TRBJ2-7; 8 positions agree with TRBD1. In germline, CDR1 is SNHLY, CDR2 FYNNEI. V lost 8 bases to trimming and J lost 3 bases; unmatched junction nucleotides: 3. This CDR3 is built from 12 residues. The CDR3 DNA is TGTGCCAGCGCCGGGACAGGCTACGAGCAGTACGTC. As protein: CASAGTGYEQYV.

This clone was seen a single time. The gene calls are TRBV6-6 and TRBJ2-5; TRBD1 might be the D (5 bases). CDR3 size: 15 residues. With 2 bases removed from V and 1 base from J, the gap between germline ends came to 11 bases. The germline CDR1 and CDR2 sequences are MNHNY and SVGAGI (reference sequence). CDR3: CASSYGQGLQETQYF. The CDR3 DNA follows: TGTGCCAGCAGTTACGGGCAGGGCCTCCAAGAGACCCAGTACTTC.

The gene calls are TRBV6-6 and TRBJ1-6; D remains ambiguous. Trimming removed 0 bases from V and 7 bases from J, with 7 bases in between. Germline CDR1 and CDR2: MNHNY and SVGAGI (reference sequence). This CDR3 has 14 residues. CDR3 sequence reads: CASSYSERNSPLHF. The CDR3 DNA reads TGTGCCAGCAGTTACTCGGAGAGGAATTCACCCCTCCACTTT.

The chain uses TRBV7-2 and TRBJ2-1, with 9 bases aligning to TRBD1. The junction had 9 bases not matched to a gene; V was cut back by 7 bases and J by 5 bases. This CDR3 is 15 amino acids long. The V gene's germline CDR1 is SGHTA and CDR2 FQGNSA. CDR3 protein: CASILTGGLNNEQFF. CDR3 DNA: TGTGCCAGCATCCTAACAGGGGGCCTCAACAATGAGCAGTTCTTC.

DNA for the CDR3: TGCGCCAGCAGCTGGGGACAGGGGAATGAGCAGTTCTTC. Translating gives CASSWGQGNEQFF. The genes are TRBV5-1 and TRBJ2-1, with 10 bases aligning to TRBD1. This CDR3 has 13 amino acids. Trimming removed 3 bases from V and 7 bases from J; junction bases left unmatched: 1. Germline V gene data show CDR1 as SGHRS and CDR2 as YFSETQ. Together with reference TRBV5-1 and TRBJ2-1, the CDR3 gives the full variable domain: KAGVTQTPRYLIKTRGQQVTLSCSPISGHRSVSWYQQTPGQGLQFLFEYFSETQRNKGNFPGRFSGRQFSNSRSEMNVSTLELGDSALYLCASSWGQGNEQFFGPGTRLTVL.

The rearrangement uses TRBV5-6 and TRBJ2-3; D not certain. CDR1 SGHDT and CDR2 YYEEEE come from the germline V gene. The CDR3 is 13 residues long. V lost 4 bases and J 4 bases, leaving 10 bases between the germline ends. CDR3 protein: CASSLAPADTQYF. In DNA, the CDR3 is TGTGCCAGCAGCCTCGCACCGGCAGATACGCAGTATTTT.

The chain employs TRBV9 and TRBJ2-3, with 7 nucleotides matching TRBD1. The CDR3 covers 17 residues. With 1 base clipped from V and 0 bases from J, the junction kept 8 bases outside the gene matches. Germline V gene lookup returns CDR1 SGDLS and CDR2 YYNGEE. Here the CDR3 reads CASSVRGPNFSTDTQYF. The CDR3 DNA reads as TGTGCCAGCAGCGTAAGGGGGCCTAATTTTAGCACAGATACGCAGTATTTT.

This clone was picked up many times. The chain combines TRBV7-6 with TRBJ1-3; no clear D. Trimming removed 4 bases at V and 9 bases at J, with 10 bases between. This CDR3 is 12 amino acids long. Germline V gives CDR1 SGHVS, CDR2 FNYEAQ. CDR3 sequence: CASSSVAGTIYF. The CDR3 DNA reads as TGTGCCAGCAGCTCCGTTGCGGGCACCATATATTTT. Filled out from reference TRBV7-6 and TRBJ1-3, the complete variable domain reads GAGVSQSPRYKVTKRGQDVALRCDPISGHVSLYWYRQALGQGPEFLTYFNYEAQQDKSGLPNDRFSAERPEGSISTLTIQRTEQRDSAMYRCASSSVAGTIYFGEGSWLTVV.

The chain is built from TRBV9 and TRBJ2-2; D remains unclear. CDR3 size: 13 residues. Germline assignment: CDR1 SGDLS and CDR2 YYNGEE. Between the trimmed V and J ends, which lost 0 bases and 8 bases, there was a span of 8 bases. In DNA, the CDR3 is TGTGCCAGCAGCGTAGGCGACGGGGGGGAGCTGTTTTTT. It yields the protein CASSVGDGGELFF.

On this clone: This sample includes further DNA sequences coding for the same CDR3. V usage is TRBV6-5 and J usage is TRBJ1-6; TRBD1 matches at 9 bases. Germline V gene sequence: CDR1 MNHEY, CDR2 SVGAGI. The CDR3 is 13 amino acids. The trim removed 6 bases at V and 7 bases at J, leaving 1 base unmatched. CDR3 DNA sequence: TGTGCCAGCAGAGGACAGGGGAATTCACCCCTCCACTTT. This codes for CASRGQGNSPLHF.

Worth noting for this clone: Germline and junction disagree at one end, which may indicate a read error. The chain couples TRBV9 to TRBJ2-5; 9 bases line up with TRBD2. Per the germline V gene, CDR1 is SGDLS and CDR2 is YYNGEE. The CDR3 covers 16 residues. The CDR3 loop reads CARSVRGGGAGETQYF. DNA for the CDR3: TGTGCCCGCAGCGTGAGGGGCGGGGGGGCCGGGGAGACCCAGTACTTC.

This clone was recorded only once. The J gene is TRBJ2-2, the V gene TRBV7-2; 7 bases map to TRBD2. There are 15 residues in the CDR3. CDR1 is SGHTA and CDR2 is FQGNSA in the germline V gene. Unmatched junction bases numbered 11, after V lost 7 bases and J lost 6 bases. This CDR3 reads CASTSVSRGAGELFF. The CDR3 nucleotides are TGTGCCAGCACCTCTGTTTCTCGGGGGGCCGGGGAGCTGTTTTTT. The full variable domain, in which reference TRBV7-2 and TRBJ2-2 provide the parts outside the CDR3, is GAGVSQSPSNKVTEKGKDVELRCDPISGHTALYWYRQSLGQGLEFLIYFQGNSAPDKSGLPSDRFSAERTGGSVSTLTIQRTQQEDSAVYLCASTSVSRGAGELFFGEGSRLTVL.

CDR3 in amino acids: CASSLDRVSTGELFF. In DNA form, the CDR3 reads TGTGCCAGCAGCCTGGACAGGGTTAGCACCGGGGAGCTGTTTTTT. The rearrangement joins TRBV2 to TRBJ2-2; 8 nucleotides line up with TRBD1. The CDR3 loop spans 15 amino acids. The ends lost 6 bases at V and 4 bases at J; junction bases unmatched: 7. Germline V gives CDR1 SNHLY, CDR2 FYNNEI. The entire variable domain, with the rest obtained from reference TRBV2 and TRBJ2-2, is as follows: EPEVTQTPSHQVTQMGQEVILRCVPISNHLYFYWYRQILGQKVEFLVSFYNNEISEKSEIFDDQFSVERPDGSNFTLKIRSTKLEDSAMYFCASSLDRVSTGELFFGEGSRLTVL.

The chain is built from TRBV2 and TRBJ1-6, with 7 nucleotides matching TRBD1. With V trimmed by 3 bases and J by 3 bases, 5 bases remained unmatched. Looked up from germline, CDR1 is SNHLY and CDR2 is FYNNEI. This CDR3 is 16 amino acids long. The CDR3 region is CASSESGQNYNSPLHF. CDR3 DNA sequence: TGTGCCAGCAGTGAGTCGGGACAGAACTATAATTCACCCCTCCACTTT.

The rearrangement links TRBV10-2 to TRBJ2-7, with 8 bases lining up with TRBD1. The CDR3 length is 14 residues. V was clipped by 2 bases and J by 5 bases; unmatched bases: 5. CDR1 is WSHSY and CDR2 is SAAADI in the germline V gene. For the CDR3, the DNA is TGCGCCAGCAGTGAGCAGGGGGCGAAGAACGAGCAGTACTTC. It codes for CASSEQGAKNEQYF.

This chain joins TRBV5-5 and TRBJ2-7; D is perhaps TRBD1 (6 bases). Germline loops: CDR1 SGHKS, CDR2 YYEKEE (reference sequence). This CDR3 has 14 amino acids. The V end lost 4 bases, the J end lost 2 bases, and 13 bases lay between the germline ends. This CDR3 reads CASSHRDGTYEQYV. For the CDR3, the DNA is TGTGCCAGCAGCCACAGGGACGGCACCTACGAGCAGTACGTC.

The chain links TRBV11-2 to TRBJ2-7; D not resolved. Trimming took off 8 bases at V and 2 bases at J, with 7 bases between the two ends. Germline CDR1 reads SGHAT; CDR2 reads FQNNGV. The CDR3 has 11 residues. The CDR3: CASGTTYEQYF. The CDR3 region has the DNA TGTGCCAGCGGAACTACCTACGAGCAGTACTTC.

The chain carries TRBV29-1 and TRBJ1-2, with D unresolved. This CDR3 has 13 amino acids. Germline CDR1 is SQVTM and CDR2 is ANQGSEA. The V end was cut by 1 base, the J end by 6 bases, with 12 bases between. The DNA for the CDR3 is TGCAGCGTTGAAGGGCAGCCCGGGGATGGCTACACCTTC. Its protein product is CSVEGQPGDGYTF.

This chain uses TRBV6-5 with TRBJ1-1, with D unclear. Germline CDR1 MNHEY, CDR2 SVGAGI. The CDR3 runs to 14 residues. V was cut by 5 bases and J by 2 bases, with 12 bases left in between. CDR3 in amino acids: CASSPRGPNTEAFF. CDR3 coding DNA: TGTGCCAGCAGTCCGCGCGGGCCCAACACTGAAGCTTTCTTT.

V gene TRBV21-1 combines with J gene TRBJ1-4. TRBV21-1 is a recognized pseudogene. There are 19 residues in the CDR3. The CDR3 nucleotides read TGTGCCAGCAGCAAACCTCGGGAGGGCGGTGGGGAAACTAATGAAAAACTGTTTTTT. This codes for CASSKPREGGGETNEKLFF.